The sequence of this T cell receptor beta chain was determined in a study of blood T cells in healthy people across ages. PBMCs were isolated at a quantity of at least 6 million per sample. The amount of total RNA extracted per sample was at least 5 micrograms. V lost 2 bases and J 5 bases, leaving 4 bases between the germline ends. The CDR3 spans 12 residues. Study-level points and caveats: Estimates of total diversity, which came from one million sequenced T cells, were considered to be underestimates.

A J-beta primer mix and a sample-barcoded 5' primer were used in a second PCR of about 7 to 11 cycles. Each CDR3 protein is one row after TCRdb ran MiXCR on the 5' RACE reads. The sample records 800,000 or so distinct CDR3 sequences, about half being singletons. As to this clonotype: What it binds is unknown.

The chain carries TRBV12-3 or TRBV12-4 and TRBJ1-5; D gene uncertain. This clonotype was obtained from an elderly man in good health. The sample taken for sequencing was blood. The CDR3 DNA reads TGTGCCAGCAGTTTACTTCATCAGCCCCAGCATTTT. It specifies CASSLLHQPQHF.